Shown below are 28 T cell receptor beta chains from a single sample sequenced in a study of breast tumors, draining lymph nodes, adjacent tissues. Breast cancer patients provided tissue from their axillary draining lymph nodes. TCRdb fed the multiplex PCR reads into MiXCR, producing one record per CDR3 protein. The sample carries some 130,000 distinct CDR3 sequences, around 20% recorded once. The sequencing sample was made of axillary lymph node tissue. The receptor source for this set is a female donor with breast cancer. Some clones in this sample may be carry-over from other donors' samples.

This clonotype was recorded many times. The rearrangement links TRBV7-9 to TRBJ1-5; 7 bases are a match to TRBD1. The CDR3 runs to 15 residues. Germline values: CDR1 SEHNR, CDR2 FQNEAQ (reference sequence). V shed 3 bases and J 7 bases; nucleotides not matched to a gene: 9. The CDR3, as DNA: TGTGCCAGCAGCTTCCCTGACAGGGCCGGCCAGCCCCAGCATTTT. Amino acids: CASSFPDRAGQPQHF.

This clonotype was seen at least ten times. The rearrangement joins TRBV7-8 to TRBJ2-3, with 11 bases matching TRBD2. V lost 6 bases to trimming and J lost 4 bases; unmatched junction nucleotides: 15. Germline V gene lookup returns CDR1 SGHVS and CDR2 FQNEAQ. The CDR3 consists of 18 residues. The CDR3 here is CASRFLGPTSGGSDTQYF. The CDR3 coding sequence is TGTGCCAGCAGGTTCCTGGGGCCTACTAGCGGGGGTTCAGATACGCAGTATTTT.

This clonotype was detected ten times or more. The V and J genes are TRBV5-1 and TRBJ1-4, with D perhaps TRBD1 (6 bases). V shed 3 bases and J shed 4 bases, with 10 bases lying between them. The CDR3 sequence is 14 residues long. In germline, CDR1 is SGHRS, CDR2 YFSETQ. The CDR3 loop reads CASSSGADNEKLFF. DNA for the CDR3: TGCGCCAGCAGCTCGGGGGCGGATAATGAAAAACTGTTTTTT. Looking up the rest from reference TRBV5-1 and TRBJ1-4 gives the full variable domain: KAGVTQTPRYLIKTRGQQVTLSCSPISGHRSVSWYQQTPGQGLQFLFEYFSETQRNKGNFPGRFSGRQFSNSRSEMNVSTLELGDSALYLCASSSGADNEKLFFGSGTQLSVL.

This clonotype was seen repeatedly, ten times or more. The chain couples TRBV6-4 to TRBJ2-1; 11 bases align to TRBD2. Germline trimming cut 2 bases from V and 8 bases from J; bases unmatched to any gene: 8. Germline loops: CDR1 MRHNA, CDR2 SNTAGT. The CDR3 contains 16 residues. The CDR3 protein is CASSDTSSGRLDEQFF. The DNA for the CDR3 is TGTGCCAGCAGTGACACTTCTAGCGGGAGGCTTGATGAGCAGTTCTTC.

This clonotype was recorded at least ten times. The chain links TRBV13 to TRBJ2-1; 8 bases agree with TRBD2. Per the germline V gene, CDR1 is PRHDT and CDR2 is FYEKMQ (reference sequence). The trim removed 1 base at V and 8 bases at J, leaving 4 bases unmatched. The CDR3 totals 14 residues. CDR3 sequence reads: CASSLVGRADEQFF. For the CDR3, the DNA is TGTGCCAGCAGCTTAGTCGGGAGGGCCGATGAGCAGTTCTTC.

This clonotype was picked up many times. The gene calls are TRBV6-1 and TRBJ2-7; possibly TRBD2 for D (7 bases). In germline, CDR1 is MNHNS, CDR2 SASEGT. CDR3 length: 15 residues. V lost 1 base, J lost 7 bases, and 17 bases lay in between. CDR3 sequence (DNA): TGTGCCAGCAGTGAAGGGGGGGGCATCTCGAGGGAGCAGTACTTC. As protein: CASSEGGGISREQYF.

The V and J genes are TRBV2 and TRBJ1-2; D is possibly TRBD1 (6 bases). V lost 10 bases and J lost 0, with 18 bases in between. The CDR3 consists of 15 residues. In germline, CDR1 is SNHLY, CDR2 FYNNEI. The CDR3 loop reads CATQPQGLANYGYTF. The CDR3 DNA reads TGTGCCACTCAACCACAGGGATTAGCTAACTATGGCTACACCTTC.

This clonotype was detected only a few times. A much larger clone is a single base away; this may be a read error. The CDR3 sequence is CASSSQRNEQYF. CDR3 nucleotide sequence: TGCGCCAGCAGCTCACAAAGGAACGAGCAGTACTTC. The V call is TRBV4-1, the J call TRBJ2-7; D ambiguous. The ends were cut back, 5 bases at V and 5 bases at J, with 10 bases in the middle. From germline, CDR1 is MGHRA and CDR2 YSYEKL. CDR3 length: 12 amino acids.

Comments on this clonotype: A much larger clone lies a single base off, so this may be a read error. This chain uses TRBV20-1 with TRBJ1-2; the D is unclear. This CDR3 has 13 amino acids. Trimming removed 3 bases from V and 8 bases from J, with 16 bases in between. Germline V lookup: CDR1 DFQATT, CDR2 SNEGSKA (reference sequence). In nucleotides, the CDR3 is TGCAGTGCTAGTCAGACACTCTTGCGGGGCTACACCTTC. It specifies CSASQTLLRGYTF.

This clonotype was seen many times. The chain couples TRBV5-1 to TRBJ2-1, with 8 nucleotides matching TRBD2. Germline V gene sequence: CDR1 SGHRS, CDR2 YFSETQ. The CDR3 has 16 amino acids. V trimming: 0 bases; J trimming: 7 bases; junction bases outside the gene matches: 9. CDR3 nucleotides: TGCGCCAGCAGCTTGGTTAGCGGGGCCGGGTTGAATGAGCAGTTCTTC. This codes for CASSLVSGAGLNEQFF.

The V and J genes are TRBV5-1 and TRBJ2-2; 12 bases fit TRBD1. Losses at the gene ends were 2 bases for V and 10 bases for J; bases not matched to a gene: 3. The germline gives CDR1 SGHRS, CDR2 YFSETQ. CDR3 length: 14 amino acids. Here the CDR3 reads CASSLGTGGEELFF. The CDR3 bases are TGCGCCAGCAGCTTAGGGACAGGGGGCGAGGAGCTGTTTTTT.

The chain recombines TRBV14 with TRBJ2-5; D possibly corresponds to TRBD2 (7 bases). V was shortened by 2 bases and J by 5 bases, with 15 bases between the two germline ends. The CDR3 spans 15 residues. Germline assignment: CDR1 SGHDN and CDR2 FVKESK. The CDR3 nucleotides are TGTGCCAGCAGCCAACGGGGAGGGGGGGGGGAGACCCAGTACTTC. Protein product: CASSQRGGGGETQYF.

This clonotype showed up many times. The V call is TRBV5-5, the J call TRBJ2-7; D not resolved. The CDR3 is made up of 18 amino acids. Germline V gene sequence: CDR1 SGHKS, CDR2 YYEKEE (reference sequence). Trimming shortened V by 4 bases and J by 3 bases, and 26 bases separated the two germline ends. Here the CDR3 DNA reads TGTGCCAGCAGCCAGCAGGACCCCCTCCGAAGGTTAGACTACGAGCAGTACTTC. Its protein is CASSQQDPLRRLDYEQYF.

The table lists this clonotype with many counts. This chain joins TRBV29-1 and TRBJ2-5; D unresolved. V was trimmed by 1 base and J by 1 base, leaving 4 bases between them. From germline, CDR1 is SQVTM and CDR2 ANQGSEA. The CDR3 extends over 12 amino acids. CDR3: CSVEVVQETQYF. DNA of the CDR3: TGCAGCGTTGAAGTTGTCCAAGAGACCCAGTACTTC.

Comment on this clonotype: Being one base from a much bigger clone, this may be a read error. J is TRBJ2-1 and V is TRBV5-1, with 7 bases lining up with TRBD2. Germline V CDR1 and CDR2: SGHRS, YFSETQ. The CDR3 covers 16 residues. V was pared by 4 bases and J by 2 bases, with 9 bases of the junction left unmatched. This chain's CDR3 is CASSPGLPYPYNEQFF. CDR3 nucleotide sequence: TGCGCCAGCAGCCCGGGACTACCGTATCCCTACAATGAGCAGTTCTTC.

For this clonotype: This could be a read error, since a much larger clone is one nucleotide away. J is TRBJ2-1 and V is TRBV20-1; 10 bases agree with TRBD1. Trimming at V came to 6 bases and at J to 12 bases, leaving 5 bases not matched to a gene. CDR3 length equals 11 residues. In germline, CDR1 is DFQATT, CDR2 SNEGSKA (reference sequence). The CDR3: CSARQGAGQFF. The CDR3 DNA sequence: TGCAGTGCCCGACAGGGGGCAGGGCAGTTCTTC.

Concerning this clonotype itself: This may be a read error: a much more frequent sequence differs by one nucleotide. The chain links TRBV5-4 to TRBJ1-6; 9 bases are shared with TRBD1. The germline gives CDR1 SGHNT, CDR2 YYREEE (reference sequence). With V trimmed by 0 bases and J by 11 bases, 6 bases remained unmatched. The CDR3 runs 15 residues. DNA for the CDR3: TGTGCCAGCAGCTTGGAGGGACAGGGCGATCCACCCCTCCACTTT. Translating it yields CASSLEGQGDPPLHF.

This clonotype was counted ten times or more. The CDR3, as DNA: TGTGCCAGCAGCCCTAATCGATATAGCAATCAGCCCCAGCATTTT. Its translation: CASSPNRYSNQPQHF. The chain links TRBV6-5 to TRBJ1-5; no clear D. The germline V and J ends were trimmed by 6 bases and 0 bases, with 12 bases remaining between them. The CDR3 length is 15 residues. CDR1 and CDR2 (germline): MNHEY, SVGAGI.

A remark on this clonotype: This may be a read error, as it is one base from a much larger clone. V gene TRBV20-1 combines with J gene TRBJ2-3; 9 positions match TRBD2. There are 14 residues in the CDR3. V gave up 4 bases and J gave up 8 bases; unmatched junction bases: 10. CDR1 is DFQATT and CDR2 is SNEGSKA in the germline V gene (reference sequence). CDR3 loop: CSANSGRSGGTQYF. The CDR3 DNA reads TGCAGTGCTAACAGCGGGAGGTCGGGTGGTACGCAGTATTTT.

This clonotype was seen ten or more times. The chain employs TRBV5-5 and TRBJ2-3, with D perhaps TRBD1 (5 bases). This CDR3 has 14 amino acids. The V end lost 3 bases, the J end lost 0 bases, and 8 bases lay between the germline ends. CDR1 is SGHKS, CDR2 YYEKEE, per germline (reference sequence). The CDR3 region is CASSSTASTDTQYF. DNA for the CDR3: TGTGCCAGCAGCTCGACAGCTAGCACAGATACGCAGTATTTT.

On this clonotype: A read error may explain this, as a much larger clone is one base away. The CDR3 DNA follows: TGTGCCAGCAGCCTACGCTCCACCCACGAGCAGTACTTC. It encodes CASSLRSTHEQYF. This rearrangement joins TRBV27 to TRBJ2-7, with D unclear. The CDR3 has 13 residues. The germline V gene has CDR1 MNHEY and CDR2 SMNVEV (reference sequence). V lost 6 bases and J lost 5, with 14 bases in between.

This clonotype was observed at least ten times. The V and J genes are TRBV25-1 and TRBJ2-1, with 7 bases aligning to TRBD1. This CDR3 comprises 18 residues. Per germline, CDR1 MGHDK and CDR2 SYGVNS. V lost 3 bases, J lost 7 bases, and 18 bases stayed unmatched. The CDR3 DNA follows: TGTGCCAGCAGTGAGCAAACCCTCTCGAGGGGGCGCAGGAATGAGCAGTTCTTC. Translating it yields CASSEQTLSRGRRNEQFF.

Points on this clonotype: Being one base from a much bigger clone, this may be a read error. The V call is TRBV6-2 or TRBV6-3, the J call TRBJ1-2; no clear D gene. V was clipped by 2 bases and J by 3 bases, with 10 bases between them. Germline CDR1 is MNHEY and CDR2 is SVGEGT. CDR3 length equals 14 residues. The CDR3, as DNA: TGTGCCAGCAGTTACCCCCAAGGCTACTATGGCTACACCTTC. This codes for CASSYPQGYYGYTF.

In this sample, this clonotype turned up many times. CDR3 in amino acids: CASSGSGTSGGVSSYNEQFF. CDR3 sequence (DNA): TGTGCCAGCAGCGGATCGGGGACTAGCGGGGGGGTTAGCTCCTACAATGAGCAGTTCTTC. The rearrangement joins TRBV7-2 to TRBJ2-1; TRBD2 matches 16 bases. Trimming took 5 bases from V and 0 from J; bases not matched to a gene: 10. Germline assignment: CDR1 SGHTA and CDR2 FQGNSA. The CDR3 runs 20 residues.

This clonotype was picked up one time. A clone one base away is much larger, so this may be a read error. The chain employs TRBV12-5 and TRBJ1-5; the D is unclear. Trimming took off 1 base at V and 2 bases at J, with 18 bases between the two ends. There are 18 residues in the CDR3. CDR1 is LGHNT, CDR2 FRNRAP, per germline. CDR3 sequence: CASGLGRRERRGNQPQHF. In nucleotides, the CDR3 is TGTGCTAGTGGTTTGGGAAGGAGGGAGCGAAGGGGCAATCAGCCCCAGCATTTT.

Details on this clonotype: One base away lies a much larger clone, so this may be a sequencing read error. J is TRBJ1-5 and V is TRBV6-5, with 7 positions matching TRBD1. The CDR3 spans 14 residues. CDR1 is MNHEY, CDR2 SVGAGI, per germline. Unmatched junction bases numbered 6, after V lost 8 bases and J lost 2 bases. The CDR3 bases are TGTGCCAGCGGCACCGGACAGGGCAATCAGCCCCAGCATTTT. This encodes CASGTGQGNQPQHF.

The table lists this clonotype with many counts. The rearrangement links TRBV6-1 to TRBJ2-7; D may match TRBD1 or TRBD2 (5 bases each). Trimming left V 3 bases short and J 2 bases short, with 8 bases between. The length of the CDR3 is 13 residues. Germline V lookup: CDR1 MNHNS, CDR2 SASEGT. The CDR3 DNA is TGTGCCAGCAGTGAGAGGGGTCCCTACGAGCAGTACTTC. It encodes CASSERGPYEQYF.

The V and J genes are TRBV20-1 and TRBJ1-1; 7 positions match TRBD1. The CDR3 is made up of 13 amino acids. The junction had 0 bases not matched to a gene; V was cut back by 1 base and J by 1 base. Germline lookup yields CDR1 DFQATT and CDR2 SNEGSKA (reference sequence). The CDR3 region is CSARGTGNTEAFF. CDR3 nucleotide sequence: TGCAGTGCTAGAGGGACAGGGAACACTGAAGCTTTCTTT.